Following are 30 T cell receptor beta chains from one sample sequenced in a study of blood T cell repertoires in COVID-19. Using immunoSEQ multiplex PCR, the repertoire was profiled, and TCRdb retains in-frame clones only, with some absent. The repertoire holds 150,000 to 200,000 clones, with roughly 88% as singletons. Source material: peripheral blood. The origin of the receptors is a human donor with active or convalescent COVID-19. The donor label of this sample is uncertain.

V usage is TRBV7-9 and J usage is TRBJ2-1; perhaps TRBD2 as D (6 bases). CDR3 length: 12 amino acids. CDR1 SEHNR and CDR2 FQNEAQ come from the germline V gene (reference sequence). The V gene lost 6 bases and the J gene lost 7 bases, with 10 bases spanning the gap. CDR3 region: CASRELANEQFF. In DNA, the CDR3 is TGTGCCAGCAGGGAACTAGCAAATGAGCAGTTCTTC.

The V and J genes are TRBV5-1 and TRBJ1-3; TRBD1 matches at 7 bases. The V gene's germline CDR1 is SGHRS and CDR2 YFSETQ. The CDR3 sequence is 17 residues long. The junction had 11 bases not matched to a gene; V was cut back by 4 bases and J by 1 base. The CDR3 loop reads CASSPRGQGVSGNTIYF. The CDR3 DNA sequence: TGCGCCAGCAGCCCCAGGGGCCAGGGGGTTTCTGGAAACACCATATATTTT.

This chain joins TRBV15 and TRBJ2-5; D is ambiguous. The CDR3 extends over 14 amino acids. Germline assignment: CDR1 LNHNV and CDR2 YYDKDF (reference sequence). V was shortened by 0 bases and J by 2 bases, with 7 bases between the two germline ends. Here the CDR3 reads CATSRDTRQETQYF. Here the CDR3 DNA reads TGTGCCACCAGCAGAGATACCAGGCAAGAGACCCAGTACTTC.

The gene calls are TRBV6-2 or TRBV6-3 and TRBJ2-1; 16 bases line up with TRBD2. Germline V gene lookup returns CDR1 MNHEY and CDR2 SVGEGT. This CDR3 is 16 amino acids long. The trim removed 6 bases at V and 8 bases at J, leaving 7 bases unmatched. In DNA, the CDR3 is TGTGCCAGCAGGCCTACCGGGACTAGCGGGGGGGATGAGCAGTTCTTC. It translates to CASRPTGTSGGDEQFF.

CDR3 in amino acids: CASSPTGNTEAFF. The CDR3 bases are TGCGCCAGCAGCCCGACAGGGAACACTGAAGCTTTCTTT. The chain links TRBV5-1 to TRBJ1-1; D possibly corresponds to TRBD1 (6 bases). With 4 bases removed from V and 1 base from J, the gap between germline ends came to 8 bases. This CDR3 spans 13 amino acids. Germline loops: CDR1 SGHRS, CDR2 YFSETQ.

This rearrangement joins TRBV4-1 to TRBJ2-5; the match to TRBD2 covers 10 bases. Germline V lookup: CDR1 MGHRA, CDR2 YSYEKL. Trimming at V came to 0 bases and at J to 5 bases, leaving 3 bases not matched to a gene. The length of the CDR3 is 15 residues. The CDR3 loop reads CASSQELAGAETQYF. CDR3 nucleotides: TGCGCCAGCAGCCAAGAGCTAGCGGGGGCGGAGACCCAGTACTTC.

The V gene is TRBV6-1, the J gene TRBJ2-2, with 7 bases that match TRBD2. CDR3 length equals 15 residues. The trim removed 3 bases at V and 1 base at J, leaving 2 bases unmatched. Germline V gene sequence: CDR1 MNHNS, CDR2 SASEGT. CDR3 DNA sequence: TGTGCCAGCAGTGACCTAGCGGAGAACACCGGGGAGCTGTTTTTT. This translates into CASSDLAENTGELFF.

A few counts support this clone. The CDR3 reads CASSFTSGRTYEQYF. The CDR3, as DNA: TGCGCCAGCAGCTTCACTAGCGGGAGAACCTACGAGCAGTACTTC. V and J are TRBV5-1 and TRBJ2-7; TRBD2 agrees at 11 bases. CDR3 length: 15 residues. V lost 2 bases, J lost 2 bases, and 3 bases stayed unmatched. CDR1 is SGHRS and CDR2 is YFSETQ in the germline V gene.

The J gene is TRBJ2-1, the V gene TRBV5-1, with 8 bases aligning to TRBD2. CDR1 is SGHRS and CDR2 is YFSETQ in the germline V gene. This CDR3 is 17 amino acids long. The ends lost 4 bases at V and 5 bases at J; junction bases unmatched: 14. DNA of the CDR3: TGCGCCAGCAGCCTCTCCTCGAGCAGCGGGGGAAACAATGAGCAGTTCTTC. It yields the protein CASSLSSSSGGNNEQFF. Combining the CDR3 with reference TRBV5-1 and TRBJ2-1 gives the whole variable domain KAGVTQTPRYLIKTRGQQVTLSCSPISGHRSVSWYQQTPGQGLQFLFEYFSETQRNKGNFPGRFSGRQFSNSRSEMNVSTLELGDSALYLCASSLSSSSGGNNEQFFGPGTRLTVL.

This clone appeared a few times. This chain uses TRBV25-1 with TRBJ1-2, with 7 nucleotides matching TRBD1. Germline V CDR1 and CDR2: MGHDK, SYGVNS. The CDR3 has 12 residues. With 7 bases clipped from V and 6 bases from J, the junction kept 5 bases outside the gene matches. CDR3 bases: TGTGCCAGCATGAACAGGGGAGATGGCTACACCTTC. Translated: CASMNRGDGYTF.

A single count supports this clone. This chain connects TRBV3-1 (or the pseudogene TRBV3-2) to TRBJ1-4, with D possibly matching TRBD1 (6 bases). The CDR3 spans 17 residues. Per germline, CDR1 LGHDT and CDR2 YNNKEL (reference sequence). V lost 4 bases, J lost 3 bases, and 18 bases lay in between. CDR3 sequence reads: CASSPGQPTAANEKLFF. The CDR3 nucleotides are TGTGCCAGCAGCCCCGGACAGCCCACCGCGGCTAATGAAAAACTGTTTTTT.

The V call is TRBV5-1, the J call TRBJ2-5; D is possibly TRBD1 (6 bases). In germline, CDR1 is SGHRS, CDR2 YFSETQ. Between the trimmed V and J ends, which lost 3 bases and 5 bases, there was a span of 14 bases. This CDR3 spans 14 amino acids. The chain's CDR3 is CASSSRDTQETQYF. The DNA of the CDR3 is TGCGCCAGCAGCTCCCGGGACACCCAGGAGACCCAGTACTTC.

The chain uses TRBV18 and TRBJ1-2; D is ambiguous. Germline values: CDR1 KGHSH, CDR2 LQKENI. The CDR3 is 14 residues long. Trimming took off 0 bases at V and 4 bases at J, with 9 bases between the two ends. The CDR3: CASSPPQTFYGYTF. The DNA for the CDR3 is TGTGCCAGCTCACCACCACAAACATTCTATGGCTACACCTTC.

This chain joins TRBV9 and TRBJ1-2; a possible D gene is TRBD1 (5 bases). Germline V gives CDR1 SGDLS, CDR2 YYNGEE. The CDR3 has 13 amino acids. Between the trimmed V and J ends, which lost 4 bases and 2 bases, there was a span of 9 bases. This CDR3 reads CASSPRQNYGYTF. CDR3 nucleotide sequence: TGTGCCAGCAGCCCTAGACAGAACTATGGCTACACCTTC.

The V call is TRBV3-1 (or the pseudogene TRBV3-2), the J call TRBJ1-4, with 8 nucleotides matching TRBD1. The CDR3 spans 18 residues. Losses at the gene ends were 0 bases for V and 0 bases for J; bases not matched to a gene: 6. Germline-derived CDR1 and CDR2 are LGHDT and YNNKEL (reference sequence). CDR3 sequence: CASSQEDRVTATNEKLFF. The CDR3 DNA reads TGTGCCAGCAGCCAAGAGGACAGGGTTACTGCAACTAATGAAAAACTGTTTTTT.

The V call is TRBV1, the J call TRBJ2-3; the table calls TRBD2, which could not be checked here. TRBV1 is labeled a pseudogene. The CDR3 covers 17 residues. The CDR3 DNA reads TGCACCAGCAGCCAAGCGGAGGGGGGGGGTAGCACAGATACGCAGTATTTT. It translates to CTSSQAEGGGSTDTQYF.

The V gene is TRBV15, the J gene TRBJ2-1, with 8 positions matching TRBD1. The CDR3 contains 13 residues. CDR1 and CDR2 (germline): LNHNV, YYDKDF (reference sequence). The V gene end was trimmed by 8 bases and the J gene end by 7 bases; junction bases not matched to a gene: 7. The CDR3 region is CATLDRDMNEQFF. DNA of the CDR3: TGTGCCACCCTGGACAGGGACATGAATGAGCAGTTCTTC.

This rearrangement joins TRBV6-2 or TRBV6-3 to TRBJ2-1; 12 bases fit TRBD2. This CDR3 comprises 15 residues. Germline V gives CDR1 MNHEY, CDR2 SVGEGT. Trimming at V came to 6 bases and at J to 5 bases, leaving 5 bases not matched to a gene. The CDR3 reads CASSPGLAGNNEQFF. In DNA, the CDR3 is TGTGCCAGCAGCCCCGGACTAGCGGGGAACAATGAGCAGTTCTTC.

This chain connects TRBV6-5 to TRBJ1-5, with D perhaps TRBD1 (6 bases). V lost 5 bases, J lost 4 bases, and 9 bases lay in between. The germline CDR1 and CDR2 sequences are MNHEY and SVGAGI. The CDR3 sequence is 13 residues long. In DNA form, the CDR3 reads TGTGCCAGCAGTCCTGACAGGAATCAGCCCCAGCATTTT. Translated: CASSPDRNQPQHF.

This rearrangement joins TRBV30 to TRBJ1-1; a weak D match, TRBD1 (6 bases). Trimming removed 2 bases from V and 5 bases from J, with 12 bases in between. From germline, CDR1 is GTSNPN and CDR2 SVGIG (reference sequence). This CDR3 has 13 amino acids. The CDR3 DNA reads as TGTGCCTGGAGTAGGAGAGGGGGAACTGAAGCTTTCTTT. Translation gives CAWSRRGGTEAFF.

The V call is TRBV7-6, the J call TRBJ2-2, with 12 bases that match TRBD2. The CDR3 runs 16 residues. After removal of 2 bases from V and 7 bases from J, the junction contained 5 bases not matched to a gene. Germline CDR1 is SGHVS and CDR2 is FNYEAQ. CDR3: CASSLLAGGRHGELFF. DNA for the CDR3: TGTGCCAGCAGCTTACTAGCGGGGGGGCGTCACGGGGAGCTGTTTTTT.

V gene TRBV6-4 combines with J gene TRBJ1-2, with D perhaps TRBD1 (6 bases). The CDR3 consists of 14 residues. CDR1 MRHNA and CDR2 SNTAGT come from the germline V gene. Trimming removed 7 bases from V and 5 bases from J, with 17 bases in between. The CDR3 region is CASTRDIRPYGYTF. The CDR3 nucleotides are TGTGCCAGCACCAGGGACATCCGCCCGTATGGCTACACCTTC.

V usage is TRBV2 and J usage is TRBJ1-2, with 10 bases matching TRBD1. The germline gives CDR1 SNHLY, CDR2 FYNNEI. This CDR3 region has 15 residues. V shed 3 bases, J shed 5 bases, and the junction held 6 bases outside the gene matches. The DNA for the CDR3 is TGTGCCAGCAGTGACTCGGACAGGGGGTGGTATGGCTACACCTTC. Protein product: CASSDSDRGWYGYTF.

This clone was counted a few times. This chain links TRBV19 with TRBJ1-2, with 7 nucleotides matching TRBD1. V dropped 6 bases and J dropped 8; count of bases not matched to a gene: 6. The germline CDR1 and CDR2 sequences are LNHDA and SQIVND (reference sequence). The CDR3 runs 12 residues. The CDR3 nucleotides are TGTGCCAGTAGCACAAGACAGGGCGGCTACACCTTC. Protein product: CASSTRQGGYTF.

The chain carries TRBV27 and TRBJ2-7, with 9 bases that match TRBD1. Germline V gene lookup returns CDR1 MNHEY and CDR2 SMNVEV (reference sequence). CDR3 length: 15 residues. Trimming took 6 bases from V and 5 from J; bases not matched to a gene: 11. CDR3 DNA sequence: TGTGCCAGCAGCCAACAGGGGGCACTCCCCCACGAGCAGTACTTC. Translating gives CASSQQGALPHEQYF.

The CDR3 DNA sequence: TGTGCCCCCAGTATCCTAGGATGGCAGTTCTTC. Protein product: CAPSILGWQFF. The V and J genes are TRBV3-1 (or the pseudogene TRBV3-2) and TRBJ2-1; D remains ambiguous. The CDR3 extends over 11 amino acids. Germline V gene data show CDR1 as LGHDT and CDR2 as YNNKEL (reference sequence). With 11 bases removed from V and 12 bases from J, the gap between germline ends came to 17 bases.

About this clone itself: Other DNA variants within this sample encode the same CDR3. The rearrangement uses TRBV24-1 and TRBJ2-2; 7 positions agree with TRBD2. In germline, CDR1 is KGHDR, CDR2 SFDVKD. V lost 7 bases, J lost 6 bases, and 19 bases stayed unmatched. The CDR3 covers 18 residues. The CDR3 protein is CATSLLVEGRGEAGELFF. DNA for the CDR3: TGTGCCACCAGCTTACTAGTAGAGGGTCGGGGGGAGGCCGGGGAGCTGTTTTTT.

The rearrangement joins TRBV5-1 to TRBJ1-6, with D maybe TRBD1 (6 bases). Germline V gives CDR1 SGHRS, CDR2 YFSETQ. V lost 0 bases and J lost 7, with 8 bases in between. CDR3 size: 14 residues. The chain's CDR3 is CASSLGGGNSPLHF. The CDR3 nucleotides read TGCGCCAGCAGCTTGGGTGGGGGCAATTCACCCCTCCACTTT.

The CDR3 DNA is TGTGCCAGCAGCACCCGGGGTGGTAATGAAAAACTGTTTTTT. Encoded protein: CASSTRGGNEKLFF. V and J are TRBV9 and TRBJ1-4; no clear D. V was trimmed by 4 bases and J by 4 bases, leaving 11 bases between them. CDR1 and CDR2 from the germline V gene are SGDLS and YYNGEE. There are 14 residues in the CDR3.

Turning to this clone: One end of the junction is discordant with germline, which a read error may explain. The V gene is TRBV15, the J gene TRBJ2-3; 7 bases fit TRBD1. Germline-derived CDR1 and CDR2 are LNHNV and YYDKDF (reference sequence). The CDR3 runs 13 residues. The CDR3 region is CATSRPDREKLNF. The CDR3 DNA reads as TGTGCCACCAGCCGCCCAGACAGGGAAAAATTGAATTTT.